The 24 T cell receptor beta chains listed next were all sequenced from one sample in a study of blood T cell repertoires in COVID-19. Measured with immunoSEQ multiplex PCR; TCRdb has only the in-frame clones, and not every one. The table includes some 200,000 clones, 82% detected once. Specimen: PBMCs or T cells enriched from blood (not recorded which). The receptors were sampled from a woman in her sixties or seventies with acute COVID-19.

This sequence joins TRBV7-2 and TRBJ1-2, with 9 positions matching TRBD1. Germline CDR1 SGHTA, CDR2 FQGNSA. Losses at the gene ends were 5 bases for V and 5 bases for J; bases not matched to a gene: 6. The CDR3 loop spans 14 amino acids. The CDR3 loop reads CASSPGQGVYGYTF. The CDR3 region has the DNA TGTGCCAGCAGCCCGGGACAGGGCGTTTATGGCTACACCTTC.

This chain joins TRBV6-2 or TRBV6-3 and TRBJ1-4; TRBD1 aligns across 7 bases. The CDR3 has 15 amino acids. The V gene's germline CDR1 is MNHEY and CDR2 SVGEGT. Losses at the gene ends were 0 bases for V and 8 bases for J; bases not matched to a gene: 6. The chain's CDR3 is CASSYSTGNREKLFF. As DNA, the CDR3 is TGTGCCAGCAGTTACTCGACAGGGAATCGCGAAAAACTGTTTTTT.

This CDR3 is CASSPASGGNTGELFF. CDR3 DNA: TGTGCCAGCTCCCCCGCTAGCGGGGGGAACACCGGGGAGCTGTTTTTT. The chain joins TRBV18 to TRBJ2-2, with 10 positions matching TRBD2. Germline values: CDR1 KGHSH, CDR2 LQKENI. V was pared by 6 bases and J by 1 base, with 5 bases of the junction left unmatched. The CDR3 extends over 16 amino acids.

J is TRBJ1-1 and V is TRBV7-9; no clear D gene. The CDR3 loop spans 14 amino acids. Germline CDR1 reads SEHNR; CDR2 reads FQNEAQ (reference sequence). V was cut by 8 bases and J by 0 bases, with 13 bases left in between. CDR3 DNA: TGTGCCAGCCACCGCGGCGGCATGAACACTGAAGCTTTCTTT. It specifies CASHRGGMNTEAFF.

The chain has TRBV6-6 and TRBJ1-2; 7 nucleotides agree with TRBD1. Losses at the gene ends were 6 bases for V and 5 bases for J; bases not matched to a gene: 9. The length of the CDR3 is 14 residues. Germline CDR1 and CDR2: MNHNY and SVGAGI (reference sequence). CDR3 in amino acids: CASSPSMTGYGYTF. The CDR3 DNA sequence: TGTGCCAGCAGCCCTAGCATGACAGGGTATGGCTACACCTTC.

This clone was found once. CDR3 DNA sequence: TGTGCCAGCAGTGACTCGACAGGGGGCTACAATGAGCAGTTCTTC. Protein: CASSDSTGGYNEQFF. The gene calls are TRBV6-4 and TRBJ2-1, with 9 bases aligning to TRBD1. V trimming: 0 bases; J trimming: 3 bases; junction bases outside the gene matches: 0. This CDR3 is 15 amino acids long. From germline, CDR1 is MRHNA and CDR2 SNTAGT.

The chain carries TRBV18 and TRBJ1-3, with D possibly being TRBD1 (6 bases). Germline CDR1 KGHSH, CDR2 LQKENI. This CDR3 spans 17 amino acids. Between the trimmed V and J ends, which lost 5 bases and 4 bases, there was a span of 21 bases. CDR3 DNA: TGTGCCAGCTCAAGCACCCCGGGACACGGGGAGGGAAACACCATATATTTT. Its protein product is CASSSTPGHGEGNTIYF. Using reference TRBV18 and TRBJ1-3 for the parts outside the CDR3, the full variable domain is NAGVMQNPRHLVRRRGQEARLRCSPMKGHSHVYWYRQLPEEGLKFMVYLQKENIIDESGMPKERFSAEFPKEGPSILRIQQVVRGDSAAYFCASSSTPGHGEGNTIYFGEGSWLTVV.

The chain combines TRBV4-3 with TRBJ2-7, with D possibly being TRBD2 (5 bases). The CDR3 length is 14 residues. The V gene lost 0 bases and the J gene lost 2 bases, with 8 bases spanning the gap. Germline loops: CDR1 LGHNA, CDR2 YSLEER. CDR3 sequence reads: CASSQEAGTYEQYF. For the CDR3, the DNA is TGCGCCAGCAGCCAAGAGGCGGGTACCTACGAGCAGTACTTC.

V is TRBV2 and J is TRBJ1-1; 10 bases align to TRBD1. The germline V gene encodes CDR1 SNHLY and CDR2 FYNNEI. Germline trimming cut 5 bases from V and 6 bases from J; bases unmatched to any gene: 9. CDR3 length: 15 residues. The CDR3 spells CASSLKTGGVAEAFF. The DNA of the CDR3 is TGTGCCAGCAGTTTAAAGACAGGGGGCGTTGCTGAAGCTTTCTTT. Combining the CDR3 with reference TRBV2 and TRBJ1-1 gives the whole variable domain EPEVTQTPSHQVTQMGQEVILRCVPISNHLYFYWYRQILGQKVEFLVSFYNNEISEKSEIFDDQFSVERPDGSNFTLKIRSTKLEDSAMYFCASSLKTGGVAEAFFGQGTRLTVV.

This rearrangement joins TRBV7-2 to TRBJ1-4; 9 bases line up with TRBD1. Trimming took 4 bases from V and 6 from J; bases not matched to a gene: 3. The CDR3 contains 14 residues. Per the germline V gene, CDR1 is SGHTA and CDR2 is FQGNSA. CDR3 protein: CASSSGTGHEKLFF. CDR3 in DNA: TGTGCCAGCAGCTCCGGGACAGGGCATGAAAAACTGTTTTTT. Together with reference TRBV7-2 and TRBJ1-4, the CDR3 gives the full variable domain: GAGVSQSPSNKVTEKGKDVELRCDPISGHTALYWYRQSLGQGLEFLIYFQGNSAPDKSGLPSDRFSAERTGGSVSTLTIQRTQQEDSAVYLCASSSGTGHEKLFFGSGTQLSVL.

The CDR3 loop is CASSQRQGWGTEAFF. For the CDR3, the DNA is TGCGCCAGCAGCCAGAGACAGGGATGGGGCACTGAAGCTTTCTTT. The chain couples TRBV4-3 to TRBJ1-1; 7 positions match TRBD1. Looked up from germline, CDR1 is LGHNA and CDR2 is YSLEER. Germline trimming cut 3 bases from V and 4 bases from J; bases unmatched to any gene: 8. The CDR3 runs to 15 residues.

This clone occurred a few times. The chain combines TRBV7-2 with TRBJ2-3; 10 nucleotides match TRBD2. There are 17 residues in the CDR3. The V gene's germline CDR1 is SGHTA and CDR2 FQGNSA. The V segment lost 0 bases and the J segment 11 bases; nucleotides outside the gene matches: 14. The CDR3 spells CASSLAVGSTSGKMQYF. CDR3 nucleotides: TGTGCCAGCAGCTTAGCGGTAGGGTCTACTAGCGGGAAAATGCAGTATTTT.

This clone was recorded a few times. The same CDR3 arises from other DNA sequences in this sample as well. The V and J genes are TRBV4-3 and TRBJ1-6; D perhaps matches TRBD1 (6 bases). This CDR3 has 13 amino acids. Trimming cost V 6 bases and J 5 bases, with 8 bases left between them. Germline CDR1 LGHNA, CDR2 YSLEER. The CDR3 spells CASRTGNNSPLHF. Here the CDR3 DNA reads TGCGCCAGCAGAACAGGGAATAATTCACCCCTCCACTTT.

The CDR3 DNA reads TGCGCCAGCAGTCTTAGCGGCGGGGCAGGGGGCATCTACGAGCAGTACGTC. As protein: CASSLSGGAGGIYEQYV. V and J are TRBV10-2 and TRBJ2-7; 8 bases agree with TRBD1. Trimming took 5 bases from V and 3 from J; bases not matched to a gene: 15. Germline V gene data show CDR1 as WSHSY and CDR2 as SAAADI. The length of the CDR3 is 17 residues.

This clone was seen a few times. The genes are TRBV9 and TRBJ2-7; TRBD1 is a possible D gene (5 bases). The length of the CDR3 is 15 residues. Deletions cut 4 bases from V and 1 base from J, with 15 bases between. Looked up from germline, CDR1 is SGDLS and CDR2 is YYNGEE. The CDR3 DNA reads as TGTGCCAGCAGCCCCCATCCCGACAGTTCCTACGAGCAGTACTTC. This sequence encodes CASSPHPDSSYEQYF.

In this sample, this clone turned up once. V usage is TRBV3-1 (or the pseudogene TRBV3-2) and J usage is TRBJ1-2; TRBD1 aligns across 7 bases. V lost 0 bases to trimming and J lost 8 bases; unmatched junction nucleotides: 15. Germline V gives CDR1 LGHDT, CDR2 YNNKEL (reference sequence). The CDR3 is 17 amino acids. The CDR3 here is CASSQERGRGALKGYTF. CDR3 sequence (DNA): TGTGCCAGCAGCCAAGAAAGGGGCAGGGGGGCTTTAAAAGGCTACACCTTC.

This rearrangement joins TRBV3-1 (or the pseudogene TRBV3-2) to TRBJ1-3; D is unclear. The CDR3 spans 13 residues. Germline V gene sequence: CDR1 LGHDT, CDR2 YNNKEL (reference sequence). Trimming pared 4 bases from V and 4 bases from J, leaving 8 bases between. The CDR3 sequence is CASSPGRGNTIYF. The DNA of the CDR3 is TGTGCCAGCAGCCCCGGGAGAGGAAACACCATATATTTT.

The chain couples TRBV12-5 to TRBJ1-4; 10 nucleotides line up with TRBD1. The CDR3 has 21 residues. Germline values: CDR1 LGHNT, CDR2 FRNRAP. The V and J ends lost 0 bases and 1 base, in that order; junction bases with no gene match: 14. In DNA form, the CDR3 reads TGTGCTAGTGGTTTGGTTACAACCGGGACAGGGGTATGTATAACTAATGAAAAACTGTTTTTT. Translation: CASGLVTTGTGVCITNEKLFF.

CDR3 sequence: CASSTLRQGPYTGELFF. CDR3 nucleotide sequence: TGTGCCAGTAGCACACTAAGACAGGGTCCCTACACCGGGGAGCTGTTTTTT. The V gene is TRBV19, the J gene TRBJ2-2; 7 bases match TRBD1. Germline V gives CDR1 LNHDA, CDR2 SQIVND (reference sequence). V was pared by 6 bases and J by 3 bases, with 13 bases of the junction left unmatched. The CDR3 contains 17 residues.

This clone was seen only a few times. The gene calls are TRBV6-5 and TRBJ2-7; TRBD1 agrees at 8 bases. The CDR3 has 15 amino acids. V gave up 6 bases and J gave up 7 bases; unmatched junction bases: 14. Looked up from germline, CDR1 is MNHEY and CDR2 is SVGAGI. CDR3 region: CASSDLTGALREQYF. DNA of the CDR3: TGTGCCAGCAGCGACTTGACAGGGGCCCTACGAGAGCAGTACTTC.

CDR3 amino acids: CASSPRTGYGGNEKLFF. The DNA of the CDR3 is TGTGCCAGCAGCCCCCGGACAGGGTATGGAGGGAATGAAAAACTGTTTTTT. This chain links TRBV9 with TRBJ1-4; 8 nucleotides align to TRBD1. The CDR3 contains 17 residues. The V gene end was trimmed by 4 bases and the J gene end by 5 bases; junction bases not matched to a gene: 13. CDR1 and CDR2 (germline): SGDLS, YYNGEE. Variable domain in full (rest from reference TRBV9 and TRBJ1-4): DSGVTQTPKHLITATGQRVTLRCSPRSGDLSVYWYQQSLDQGLQFLIQYYNGEERAKGNILERFSAQQFPDLHSELNLSSLELGDSALYFCASSPRTGYGGNEKLFFGSGTQLSVL.

The gene calls are TRBV5-6 and TRBJ1-5; D might be TRBD1 (6 bases). Germline V gene sequence: CDR1 SGHDT, CDR2 YYEEEE. V was shortened by 4 bases and J by 2 bases, with 13 bases between the two germline ends. The CDR3 length is 15 residues. Written as DNA, the CDR3 is TGTGCCAGCAGCCATAAGGACAGAGGCAATCAGCCCCAGCATTTT. Translating it yields CASSHKDRGNQPQHF.

This clone was counted a single time. V is TRBV30 and J is TRBJ1-4; possibly TRBD1 for D (6 bases). The V end was cut by 0 bases, the J end by 11 bases, with 16 bases between. The V gene's germline CDR1 is GTSNPN and CDR2 SVGIG (reference sequence). The CDR3 sequence is 14 residues long. The CDR3 spells CAWSVAAGDPKLFF. In DNA form, the CDR3 reads TGTGCCTGGAGTGTCGCGGCAGGGGACCCCAAACTGTTTTTT.

This clone was picked up many times. The chain is built from TRBV19 and TRBJ1-6, with D hard to call. The germline V gene encodes CDR1 LNHDA and CDR2 SQIVND (reference sequence). Trimming took 10 bases from V and 10 from J, leaving 17 bases between them. The CDR3 extends over 13 amino acids. The CDR3 coding sequence is TGTGCCACCACAAGCCAGCCGGGATCACCCCTCCACTTT. Translated: CATTSQPGSPLHF. The complete variable domain, with remaining parts taken from reference TRBV19 and TRBJ1-6, reads DGGITQSPKYLFRKEGQNVTLSCEQNLNHDAMYWYRQDPGQGLRLIYYSQIVNDFQKGDIAEGYSVSREKKESFPLTVTSAQKNPTAFYLCATTSQPGSPLHFGNGTRLTVT.